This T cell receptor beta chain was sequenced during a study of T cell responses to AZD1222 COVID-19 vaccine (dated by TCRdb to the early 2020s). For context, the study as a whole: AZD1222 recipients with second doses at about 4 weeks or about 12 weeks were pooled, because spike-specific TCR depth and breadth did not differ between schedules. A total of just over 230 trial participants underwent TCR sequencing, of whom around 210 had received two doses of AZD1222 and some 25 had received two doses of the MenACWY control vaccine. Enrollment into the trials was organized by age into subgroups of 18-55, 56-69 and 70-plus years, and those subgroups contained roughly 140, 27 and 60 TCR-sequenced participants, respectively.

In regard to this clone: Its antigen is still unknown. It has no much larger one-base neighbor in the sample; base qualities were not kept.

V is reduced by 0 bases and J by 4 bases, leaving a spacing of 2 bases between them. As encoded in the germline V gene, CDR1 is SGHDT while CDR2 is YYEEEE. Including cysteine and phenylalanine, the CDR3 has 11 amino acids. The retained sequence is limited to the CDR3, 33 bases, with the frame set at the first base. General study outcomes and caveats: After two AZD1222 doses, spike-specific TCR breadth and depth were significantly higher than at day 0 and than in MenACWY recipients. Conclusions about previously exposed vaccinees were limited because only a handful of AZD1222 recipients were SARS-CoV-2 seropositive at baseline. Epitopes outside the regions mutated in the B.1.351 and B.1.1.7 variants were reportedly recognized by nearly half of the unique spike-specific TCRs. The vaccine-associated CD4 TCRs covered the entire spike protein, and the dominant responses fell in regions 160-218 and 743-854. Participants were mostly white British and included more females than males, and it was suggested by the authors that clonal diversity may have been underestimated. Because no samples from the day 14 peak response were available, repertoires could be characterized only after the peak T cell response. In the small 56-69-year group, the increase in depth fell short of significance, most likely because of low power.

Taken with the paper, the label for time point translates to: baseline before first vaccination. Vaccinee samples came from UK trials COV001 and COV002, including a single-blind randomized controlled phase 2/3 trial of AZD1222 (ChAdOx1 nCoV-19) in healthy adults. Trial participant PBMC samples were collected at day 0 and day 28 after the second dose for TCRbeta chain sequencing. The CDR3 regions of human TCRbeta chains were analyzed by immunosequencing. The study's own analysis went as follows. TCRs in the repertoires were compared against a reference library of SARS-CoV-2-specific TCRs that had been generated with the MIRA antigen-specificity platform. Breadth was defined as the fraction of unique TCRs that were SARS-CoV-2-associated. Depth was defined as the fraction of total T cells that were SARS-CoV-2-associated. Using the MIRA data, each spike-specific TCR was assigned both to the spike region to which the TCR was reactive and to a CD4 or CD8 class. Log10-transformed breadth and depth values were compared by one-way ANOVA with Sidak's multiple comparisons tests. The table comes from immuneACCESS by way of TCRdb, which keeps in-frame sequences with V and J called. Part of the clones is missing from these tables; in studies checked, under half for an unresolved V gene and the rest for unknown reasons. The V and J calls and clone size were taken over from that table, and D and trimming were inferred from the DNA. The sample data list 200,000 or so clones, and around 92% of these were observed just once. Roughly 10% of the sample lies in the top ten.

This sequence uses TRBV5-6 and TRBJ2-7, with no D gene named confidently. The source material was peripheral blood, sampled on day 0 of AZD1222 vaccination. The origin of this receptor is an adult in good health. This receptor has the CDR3 CASSLEYEQYF. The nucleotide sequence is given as TGTGCCAGCAGCTTGGAATACGAGCAGTACTTC.